These 22 T cell receptor beta chains share one sample of origin, sequenced in a study of T cell repertoires in ileal Crohn's disease. Documented time point: neoterminal ileum biopsy at postoperative endoscopy, about 6 months after surgery. Some clones are missing from TCRdb's copy, which holds only in-frame ones; the method was immunoSEQ multiplex PCR. The sample consists of roughly 62,000 clones, roughly 91% of them appearing once. The sample comprised ileal tissue. The receptors originated from an adult with Crohn's disease.

The rearrangement uses TRBV9 and TRBJ2-3; 9 nucleotides line up with TRBD2. From germline, CDR1 is SGDLS and CDR2 YYNGEE. The length of the CDR3 is 16 residues. The V and J ends lost 2 bases and 6 bases, in that order; junction bases with no gene match: 10. CDR3 loop: CASSVLSGSPKDTQYF. The CDR3 region has the DNA TGTGCCAGCAGCGTCCTTAGCGGGAGCCCCAAGGATACGCAGTATTTT.

J is TRBJ1-2 and V is TRBV19; 8 bases match TRBD1. The CDR3 has 16 residues. Germline V gene data show CDR1 as LNHDA and CDR2 as SQIVND (reference sequence). Trimming took 6 bases from V and 0 from J; bases not matched to a gene: 9. The CDR3 here is CASRKTGEVANYGYTF. CDR3 nucleotide sequence: TGTGCCAGTAGAAAGACAGGGGAAGTCGCTAACTATGGCTACACCTTC.

This clone appeared once. The V gene is TRBV7-9, the J gene TRBJ1-4; the D is unclear. V was trimmed by 1 base and J by 7 bases, leaving 7 bases between them. Germline CDR1 reads SEHNR; CDR2 reads FQNEAQ (reference sequence). The CDR3 is 13 amino acids. The CDR3 is CASSLDTIEKLFF. The CDR3 region has the DNA TGTGCCAGCAGCTTAGATACAATTGAAAAACTGTTTTTT.

The rearrangement uses TRBV15 and TRBJ2-5; D remains unclear. CDR1 and CDR2 from the germline V gene are LNHNV and YYDKDF (reference sequence). The germline V and J ends were trimmed by 8 bases and 0 bases, with 7 bases remaining between them. The CDR3 totals 12 residues. This CDR3 reads CATSGYQETQYF. In nucleotides, the CDR3 is TGTGCCACCTCGGGTTACCAAGAGACCCAGTACTTC.

J is TRBJ2-2 and V is TRBV27, with D perhaps matching TRBD1 (6 bases). V lost 5 bases to trimming and J lost 5 bases, with 9 bases between them. CDR1 and CDR2 from the germline V gene are MNHEY and SMNVEV (reference sequence). The CDR3 has 13 amino acids. The CDR3 sequence: CASSPQGTGELFF. In DNA form, the CDR3 reads TGTGCCAGCAGTCCGCAGGGGACCGGGGAGCTGTTTTTT.

The rearrangement uses TRBV11-3 and TRBJ2-3; D is undetermined. V was shortened by 1 base and J by 1 base, with 9 bases between the two germline ends. This CDR3 spans 15 amino acids. CDR1 is SGHNT and CDR2 is YENEEA in the germline V gene. CDR3 sequence (DNA): TGTGCCAGCAGCTTAGGCGAGCTCGGCACAGATACGCAGTATTTT. Translated: CASSLGELGTDTQYF.

The V call is TRBV6-1, the J call TRBJ2-1; D perhaps matches TRBD1 (6 bases). V dropped 8 bases and J dropped 6 bases, with 14 bases sitting between them. The germline CDR1 and CDR2 sequences are MNHNS and SASEGT. This CDR3 contains 13 residues. CDR3 nucleotide sequence: TGTGCCAGCGGGACATGGAAGGGCAATGAGCAGTTCTTC. Amino acid sequence: CASGTWKGNEQFF.

V usage is TRBV2 and J usage is TRBJ2-3, with D uncertain. The V gene's germline CDR1 is SNHLY and CDR2 FYNNEI. The CDR3 sequence is 15 residues long. V was pared by 8 bases and J by 2 bases, with 17 bases between. CDR3 sequence reads: CASLKTNPNTDTQYF. CDR3 coding DNA: TGTGCCAGCCTTAAGACAAACCCTAACACAGATACGCAGTATTTT.

The chain couples TRBV10-1 to TRBJ2-1; D may be TRBD1 (5 bases). CDR1 and CDR2 (germline): WNHNN, SYGVQD (reference sequence). Between the trimmed V and J ends, which lost 2 bases and 10 bases, there was a span of 15 bases. CDR3 length: 14 residues. As DNA, the CDR3 is TGCGCCAGCAGTGAGGTAGGGGATCCGGTGGAGCAGTTCTTC. This encodes CASSEVGDPVEQFF.

This chain joins TRBV14 and TRBJ1-1, with D possibly TRBD1 on 6 matching bases. The CDR3 sequence is 14 residues long. Per germline, CDR1 SGHDN and CDR2 FVKESK. V was pared by 1 base and J by 4 bases, with 10 bases between. The CDR3 sequence is CASSQVTGRTEAFF. The CDR3 nucleotides read TGTGCCAGCAGCCAAGTTACAGGGCGCACTGAAGCTTTCTTT.

The chain links TRBV2 to TRBJ2-3; D is possibly TRBD2 (5 bases). This CDR3 is built from 14 residues. The V end lost 8 bases, the J end lost 7 bases, and 19 bases lay between the germline ends. Germline V gene lookup returns CDR1 SNHLY and CDR2 FYNNEI. The CDR3 nucleotides read TGTGCCAGCGGGAGAGTCCCGGGTTTCAATACGCAGTATTTT. Protein sequence: CASGRVPGFNTQYF.

The CDR3 protein is CSVGTGGLIQYF. In DNA, the CDR3 is TGCAGCGTTGGGACAGGGGGCTTAATTCAGTACTTC. The chain uses TRBV29-1 and TRBJ2-4; 11 nucleotides match TRBD1. Looked up from germline, CDR1 is SQVTM and CDR2 is ANQGSEA. This CDR3 contains 12 residues. J was trimmed by 10 bases and V by 4 bases; bases with no gene match: 3.

This chain uses TRBV18 with TRBJ2-3; the D gene is possibly TRBD2 (5 bases). This CDR3 is built from 15 residues. Trimming removed 3 bases at V and 4 bases at J, with 14 bases between. CDR1 is KGHSH and CDR2 is LQKENI in the germline V gene. The CDR3 spells CASSPTAGGADTQYF. The CDR3 DNA reads TGTGCCAGCTCACCGACCGCGGGTGGGGCAGATACGCAGTATTTT.

V and J are TRBV7-6 and TRBJ1-2; TRBD1 matches 7 bases. This CDR3 has 17 amino acids. J was trimmed by 4 bases and V by 4 bases; bases with no gene match: 15. CDR1 is SGHVS, CDR2 FNYEAQ, per germline. CDR3 residues: CASSSMLTGTTLYGYTF. CDR3 nucleotides: TGTGCCAGCAGCTCTATGCTGACAGGGACAACTCTCTATGGCTACACCTTC.

The V gene is TRBV4-1, the J gene TRBJ2-3; D gene uncertain. Deletions cut 0 bases from V and 1 base from J, with 14 bases between. The CDR3 totals 17 residues. The germline gives CDR1 MGHRA, CDR2 YSYEKL. Here the CDR3 DNA reads TGCGCCAGCAGCCAAGATCTTTTTGGCGGAGGCACAGATACGCAGTATTTT. Residues: CASSQDLFGGGTDTQYF.

The CDR3 sequence is CASSPSSGGGKTQYF. CDR3 in DNA: TGTGCCAGCAGCCCCTCTAGCGGGGGGGGAAAGACCCAGTACTTC. This rearrangement joins TRBV11-2 to TRBJ2-5, with 12 nucleotides matching TRBD2. Germline CDR1 reads SGHAT; CDR2 reads FQNNGV. Trimming at V came to 5 bases and at J to 6 bases, leaving 7 bases not matched to a gene. The CDR3 sequence is 15 residues long.

The J gene is TRBJ1-1, the V gene TRBV29-1; TRBD1 matches at 8 bases. This CDR3 is 13 amino acids long. Germline V lookup: CDR1 SQVTM, CDR2 ANQGSEA. Trimming took 7 bases from V and 2 from J; bases not matched to a gene: 6. The CDR3 DNA reads TGCAGCGAGAGGACAGGGCTAAACACTGAAGCTTTCTTT. Amino acid sequence: CSERTGLNTEAFF.

This clone appeared once. V is TRBV7-2 and J is TRBJ2-7; D remains unclear. Trimming removed 2 bases from V and 7 bases from J, with 9 bases in between. CDR1 and CDR2 from the germline V gene are SGHTA and FQGNSA. This CDR3 has 12 amino acids. DNA for the CDR3: TGTGCCAGCAGCTTATTAGCTAGGGAGCAGTACTTC. This gives the protein CASSLLAREQYF.

The CDR3 sequence is CASSPLSEATEAFF. The CDR3 coding sequence is TGTGCCAGCTCACCCTTGAGCGAGGCCACTGAAGCTTTCTTT. V and J are TRBV9 and TRBJ1-1; D unclear. Germline CDR1 and CDR2: SGDLS and YYNGEE. The CDR3 is 14 amino acids. Trimming stripped 7 bases from V and 4 bases from J, with 17 bases between. The entire variable domain, with the rest obtained from reference TRBV9 and TRBJ1-1, is as follows: DSGVTQTPKHLITATGQRVTLRCSPRSGDLSVYWYQQSLDQGLQFLIQYYNGEERAKGNILERFSAQQFPDLHSELNLSSLELGDSALYFCASSPLSEATEAFFGQGTRLTVV.

CDR3 nucleotide sequence: TGTGCCAGTAGTAGGGGAGACATTCAGTACTTC. It codes for CASSRGDIQYF. The V call is TRBV19, the J call TRBJ2-4; perhaps TRBD2 as D (5 bases). CDR3 length: 11 amino acids. Germline V gives CDR1 LNHDA, CDR2 SQIVND (reference sequence). The V and J ends lost 4 bases and 8 bases respectively, with 6 bases between them.

The J gene is TRBJ2-1, the V gene TRBV29-1; weak D call: TRBD1 (5 bases). V was clipped by 6 bases and J by 7 bases, with 22 bases between them. Germline values: CDR1 SQVTM, CDR2 ANQGSEA. The CDR3 is 15 residues long. The CDR3 nucleotides read TGCAGCGTCGTACCCTGGGGCCCCTCAAGGAATGAGCAGTTCTTC. This translates into CSVVPWGPSRNEQFF.

The chain uses TRBV2 and TRBJ2-7, with 7 bases identical to TRBD1. Germline lookup yields CDR1 SNHLY and CDR2 FYNNEI. This CDR3 comprises 14 residues. After removal of 6 bases from V and 3 bases from J, the junction contained 8 bases not matched to a gene. The CDR3 protein is CASSDNRGIYEQYF. For the CDR3, the DNA is TGTGCCAGCAGCGATAACAGGGGAATCTACGAGCAGTACTTC.